This T cell receptor (beta chain) was sequenced for a study of brain T cells in children with intractable seizures. Libraries were prepared by immunoSEQ multiplex PCR; TCRdb keeps only in-frame clonotypes and omits some of them. The table includes under 400,000 clones, about 93% detected once. CDR1 and CDR2 (germline): LNHDA, SQIVND (reference sequence). The V and J ends lost 5 bases and 5 bases respectively, with 7 bases between them. The CDR3 totals 11 residues. The time point denotes: blood from clinic visit 5 months post-surgery; TSC patient then seizure free. V usage is TRBV19 and J usage is TRBJ2-7; D gene ambiguous. Sequencing used peripheral blood, obtained more than 4 months after surgery. The sequence derives from a boy in the first two years of life with tuberous sclerosis and intractable seizures. CDR3 loop: CASSGPHEQYF. CDR3 bases: TGTGCCAGTAGTGGTCCGCACGAGCAGTACTTC.